The source of this T cell receptor (beta chain) is a study of CD8 T cells in Susac syndrome. Overall study findings and caveats: By the study's own acknowledgment, its TCR sequencing and HLA analysis included relatively few individuals.

From blood CD8+ and CD4+ T cells, TCR beta sequences were generated. The CDR3 contains 14 residues. The trim removed 3 bases at V and 4 bases at J, leaving 4 bases unmatched. Worth noting for this clonotype: Its antigen is not known.

A quantity of roughly 0.5 to 1 ug RNA underwent reverse transcription using random hexamers. TCRdb called the immunoSEQ multiplex PCR reads again in MiXCR, with one record for every CDR3 protein. The repertoire holds roughly 330,000 distinct CDR3 sequences, with 92% as singletons. Sequencing input: CD4+ T cells from PBMCs. This TCR was recovered from a human donor with multiple sclerosis. The chain joins TRBV12-3 or TRBV12-4 to TRBJ1-1; TRBD1 agrees at 8 bases. CDR3 DNA sequence: TGTGCCAGCAGTTTCAGGACAGGGAGCACTGAAGCTTTCTTT. Translating it yields CASSFRTGSTEAFF.